Listed here are 22 T cell receptor beta chains from one sample, sequenced in a study of CD8 T cells in ankylosing spondylitis (dated by TCRdb to 2016 to 2017). Library construction relied on 5' RACE. Sequencing took place on an Illumina HiSeq 2500. In-frame beta chains were kept once TCRdb had trimmed the public reads at Q25 with fastp and called clones with MiXCR. Duplicate CDR3 protein sequences are folded into a single record with the most common DNA and genes. Across this sample there are roughly 150,000 distinct CDR3 sequences, with 6% to 8% seen only once. Clones ranked in the top ten supply roughly 12% of the sample. Sequencing was performed on blood, either unsorted or a sorted T cell fraction (not recorded which). These receptors were obtained from a female donor with ankylosing spondylitis or in good health (not recorded which).

The chain carries TRBV6-1 and TRBJ2-7, with 9 positions matching TRBD1. The ends lost 1 base at V and 3 bases at J; junction bases unmatched: 4. The CDR3 length is 15 residues. Looked up from germline, CDR1 is MNHNS and CDR2 is SASEGT. The CDR3 is CASSEEGTGIYEQYF. CDR3 in DNA: TGTGCCAGCAGTGAAGAGGGGACAGGGATCTACGAGCAGTACTTC.

This clonotype came up many times. The chain is built from TRBV7-8 and TRBJ2-2, with D perhaps matching TRBD2 (6 bases). The germline V and J ends were trimmed by 3 bases and 1 base, with 9 bases remaining between them. CDR1 is SGHVS, CDR2 FQNEAQ, per germline. CDR3 length: 15 residues. The CDR3 sequence: CASSLRGQNTGELFF. As DNA, the CDR3 is TGTGCCAGCAGCTTGCGGGGCCAGAACACCGGGGAGCTGTTTTTT.

Many counts were recorded for this clonotype. V usage is TRBV20-1 and J usage is TRBJ1-5; D ambiguous. This CDR3 is built from 13 residues. The germline V gene encodes CDR1 DFQATT and CDR2 SNEGSKA (reference sequence). Deletions cut 3 bases from V and 3 bases from J, with 9 bases between. CDR3 amino acids: CSASFVNNQPQHF. The CDR3 DNA reads TGCAGTGCTAGTTTTGTTAACAATCAGCCCCAGCATTTT.

This clonotype was observed many times. This chain uses TRBV27 with TRBJ1-6, with TRBD1 matching over 11 bases. Germline CDR1 reads MNHEY; CDR2 reads SMNVEV (reference sequence). The CDR3 spans 17 residues. The V and J ends lost 5 bases and 8 bases, in that order; junction bases with no gene match: 11. CDR3 in DNA: TGTGCCAGCAGTCCCTCGAGGACAGGGGGCAGAGATTCACCCCTCCACTTT. Translation: CASSPSRTGGRDSPLHF.

V and J are TRBV25-1 and TRBJ2-7; no clear D gene. Per the germline V gene, CDR1 is MGHDK and CDR2 is SYGVNS. V shed 1 base and J shed 4 bases, with 11 bases lying between them. CDR3 length equals 14 residues. The CDR3 sequence: CASSESDIDYEQYF. CDR3 sequence (DNA): TGTGCCAGCAGTGAATCTGACATTGATTACGAGCAGTACTTC.

The chain uses TRBV4-1 and TRBJ2-3; no definite D call. Germline values: CDR1 MGHRA, CDR2 YSYEKL. The CDR3 is made up of 12 amino acids. Trimming took off 5 bases at V and 6 bases at J, with 9 bases between the two ends. In DNA, the CDR3 is TGCGCCAGCAGCTACGACCGCGATACGCAGTATTTT. This sequence encodes CASSYDRDTQYF.

The rearrangement links TRBV4-2 to TRBJ1-2; the D is unclear. Trimming took off 4 bases at V and 7 bases at J, with 10 bases between the two ends. The CDR3 sequence is 12 residues long. Germline assignment: CDR1 LGHNA and CDR2 YNFKEQ. This CDR3 reads CASSPKFGGYTF. The CDR3 coding sequence is TGTGCCAGCAGCCCGAAATTCGGTGGCTACACCTTC.

This clonotype was counted at least ten times. The chain is built from TRBV6-2 or TRBV6-3 and TRBJ2-1; no reliable D call. CDR1 and CDR2 from the germline V gene are MNHEY and SVGEGT. V was trimmed by 3 bases and J by 6 bases, leaving 9 bases between them. The CDR3 is made up of 13 amino acids. This CDR3 reads CASSYLLPNEQFF. CDR3 in DNA: TGTGCCAGCAGTTATTTGCTCCCCAATGAGCAGTTCTTC.

This clonotype was seen repeatedly, ten times or more. One junction end does not reproduce the germline sequence, and a read error may be involved. This sequence joins TRBV20-1 and TRBJ2-1; D gene unclear. The CDR3 loop spans 13 amino acids. Looked up from germline, CDR1 is DFQATT and CDR2 is SNEGSKA (reference sequence). The CDR3 loop reads CSAREVTNNEQFF. The DNA of the CDR3 is TGCAGTGCGAGAGAGGTAACCAACAATGAGCAGTTCTTC.

This clonotype was recorded many times. The chain employs TRBV4-2 and TRBJ2-1; 12 nucleotides align to TRBD2. V lost 3 bases to trimming and J lost 6 bases; unmatched junction nucleotides: 9. The CDR3 has 17 residues. Germline CDR1 LGHNA, CDR2 YNFKEQ. The CDR3 spells CASSQETSGGYINEQFF. DNA of the CDR3: TGTGCCAGCAGCCAGGAAACTAGCGGGGGGTATATCAATGAGCAGTTCTTC.

Concerning this clonotype itself: Being one base from a much bigger clone, this may be a read error. V is TRBV6-1 and J is TRBJ2-3, with D possibly being TRBD1 (6 bases). CDR1 is MNHNS, CDR2 SASEGT, per germline. The CDR3 totals 14 residues. CDR3 coding DNA: TGTGCCAGCAGGGACAGCCTCCGCCCAGATACGCAGAATTTT. It translates to CASRDSLRPDTQNF.

This clonotype has ten or more counts. The rearrangement joins TRBV5-1 to TRBJ1-1; D is uncertain. Trimming removed 1 base at V and 4 bases at J, with 8 bases between. Per germline, CDR1 SGHRS and CDR2 YFSETQ. The CDR3 contains 13 residues. CDR3 amino acids: CASSLRLVTEAFF. The CDR3, as DNA: TGCGCCAGCAGCTTGAGACTAGTCACTGAAGCTTTCTTT.

This clonotype has a count of ten or more. The CDR3 loop reads CSATPVAGGPSTDTQYF. CDR3 nucleotides: TGCAGTGCTACCCCCGTAGCGGGGGGTCCAAGCACAGATACGCAGTATTTT. The chain has TRBV20-1 and TRBJ2-3; 10 bases map to TRBD2. The CDR3 runs to 17 residues. Germline CDR1 and CDR2: DFQATT and SNEGSKA (reference sequence). J was trimmed by 0 bases and V by 4 bases; bases with no gene match: 10.

Many counts were recorded for this clonotype. The V gene is TRBV12-5, the J gene TRBJ2-5, with 13 bases lining up with TRBD2. CDR1 LGHNT and CDR2 FRNRAP come from the germline V gene. Losses at the gene ends were 1 base for V and 4 bases for J; bases not matched to a gene: 9. The CDR3 covers 18 residues. For the CDR3, the DNA is TGTGCTAGTGGTTTGGGCGAACTGGGACTAGCGGGGCTAGAGACCCAGTACTTC. Translated: CASGLGELGLAGLETQYF.

This clonotype was counted many times. The chain employs TRBV5-1 and TRBJ2-1; D might be TRBD2 (5 bases). The germline V gene has CDR1 SGHRS and CDR2 YFSETQ. The V and J ends lost 4 bases and 0 bases respectively, with 14 bases between them. There are 16 residues in the CDR3. CDR3 residues: CASSRGLESSYNEQFF. The CDR3, as DNA: TGCGCCAGCAGCCGAGGACTGGAAAGCTCCTACAATGAGCAGTTCTTC.

This clonotype was seen repeatedly, ten times or more. The gene calls are TRBV6-1 and TRBJ2-5, with TRBD2 matching over 7 bases. With 8 bases clipped from V and 1 base from J, the junction kept 4 bases outside the gene matches. The CDR3 spans 13 residues. Looked up from germline, CDR1 is MNHNS and CDR2 is SASEGT. Here the CDR3 reads CASGAGIQETQYF. For the CDR3, the DNA is TGTGCCAGCGGAGCGGGGATCCAAGAGACCCAGTACTTC.

This clonotype appeared many times. The chain joins TRBV15 to TRBJ2-5; 8 bases fit TRBD2. The CDR3 totals 14 residues. CDR1 and CDR2 (germline): LNHNV, YYDKDF (reference sequence). After removal of 3 bases from V and 5 bases from J, the junction contained 5 bases not matched to a gene. This chain's CDR3 is CATSRAGGGETQYF. The CDR3 DNA follows: TGTGCCACCAGCAGGGCGGGGGGCGGGGAGACCCAGTACTTC.

This clonotype was seen repeatedly, ten times or more. The rearrangement links TRBV3-1 to TRBJ2-5; 8 bases agree with TRBD2. The length of the CDR3 is 14 residues. From germline, CDR1 is LGHDT and CDR2 YNNKEL (reference sequence). V lost 2 bases to trimming and J lost 4 bases; unmatched junction nucleotides: 3. This CDR3 is CASSQRTSRETQYF. CDR3 sequence (DNA): TGTGCCAGCAGCCAACGGACTAGCCGAGAGACCCAGTACTTC.

This clonotype was counted at least ten times. This chain connects TRBV5-1 to TRBJ2-6, with D perhaps matching TRBD2 (7 bases). The CDR3 runs 16 residues. Germline loops: CDR1 SGHRS, CDR2 YFSETQ. Trimming removed 0 bases at V and 2 bases at J, with 9 bases between. The CDR3 is CASSLAGGPGANVLTF. The CDR3 DNA is TGCGCCAGCAGCTTGGCGGGGGGCCCTGGGGCCAACGTCCTGACTTTC.

In this sample, this clonotype turned up many times. The chain is built from TRBV28 and TRBJ1-1; 8 positions match TRBD1. The CDR3 consists of 16 residues. From germline, CDR1 is MDHEN and CDR2 SYDVKM. After removal of 4 bases from V and 1 base from J, the junction contained 8 bases not matched to a gene. The CDR3 loop is CASSSNRGTGNTEAFF. The CDR3 nucleotides read TGTGCCAGCAGTTCAAACCGCGGGACAGGGAACACTGAAGCTTTCTTT.

This clonotype was seen many times. The chain uses TRBV7-8 and TRBJ2-1; D ambiguous. The CDR3 extends over 12 amino acids. Germline V gene lookup returns CDR1 SGHVS and CDR2 FQNEAQ. Trimming stripped 5 bases from V and 12 bases from J, with 14 bases between. CDR3 DNA sequence: TGTGCCAGCAGCCCGCGGACGGGTCGGCAGTTCTTC. It yields the protein CASSPRTGRQFF.

This clonotype was seen more than once but under ten times. In DNA, the CDR3 is TGCGCCAGCAGCTTTAGACTAGCGGGGGCCATTAGCACAGATACGCAGTATTTT. Its translation is CASSFRLAGAISTDTQYF. This chain connects TRBV5-1 to TRBJ2-3; 12 bases are shared with TRBD2. With 2 bases clipped from V and 0 bases from J, the junction kept 7 bases outside the gene matches. The CDR3 loop spans 18 amino acids. Germline-derived CDR1 and CDR2 are SGHRS and YFSETQ.